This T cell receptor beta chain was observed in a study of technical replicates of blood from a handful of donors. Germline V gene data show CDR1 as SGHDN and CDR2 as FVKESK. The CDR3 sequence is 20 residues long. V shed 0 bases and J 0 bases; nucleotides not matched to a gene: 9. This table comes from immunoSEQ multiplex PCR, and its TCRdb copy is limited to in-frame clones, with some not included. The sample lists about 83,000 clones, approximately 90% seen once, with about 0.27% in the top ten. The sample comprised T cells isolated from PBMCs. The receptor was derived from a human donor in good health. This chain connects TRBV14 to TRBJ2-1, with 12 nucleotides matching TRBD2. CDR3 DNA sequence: TGTGCCAGCAGCCAAGAAACTAGCGGGGGGTTCTGGGACTCCTACAATGAGCAGTTCTTC. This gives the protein CASSQETSGGFWDSYNEQFF. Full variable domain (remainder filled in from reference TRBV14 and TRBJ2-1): EAGVTQFPSHSVIEKGQTVTLRCDPISGHDNLYWYRRVMGKEIKFLLHFVKESKQDESGMPNNRFLAERTGGTYSTLKVQPAELEDSGVYFCASSQETSGGFWDSYNEQFFGPGTRLTVL.